Included here is one T cell receptor (beta chain) sequence, with context. Library construction for TCR beta used iRepertoire HTBI primers and Arm-PCR of CDR3 regions. TCRdb analysed the multiplex PCR reads with MiXCR anew, one entry per CDR3 protein. The sample has 400,000 to 500,000 distinct CDR3 sequences; less than 20% are singletons. Trimming took off 3 bases at V and 2 bases at J, with 7 bases between the two ends. The CDR3 has 12 residues. Germline assignment: CDR1 SQVTM and CDR2 ANQGSEA. This entry comes from a study of regulatory T cells in long-lasting Graves disease. Time point of the sample: newly diagnosed GD, antithyroid drugs for less than 3 months. PBMC RNA served as the TCR library source. Patients of an endocrinology department in Xi'an, China, were included. The data were also submitted as part of a second study, on T cells in Graves' hyperthyroidism and ophthalmopathy. That report notes: The TCR CDR3 first-round RT-PCR relied on the HTBI primer set.

This material consisted of peripheral blood mononuclear cells (PBMCs), taken at new diagnosis, from a patient treated with antithyroid drugs. The source of this sequence is a woman aged 18-35 years with Graves disease. The chain carries TRBV29-1 and TRBJ1-1, with unresolved D. CDR3 nucleotides: TGCAGCGTTGAGGGTGCCAACACTGAAGCTTTCTTT. Amino acids: CSVEGANTEAFF.